A selection of T cell receptor beta chains follows, all from one sample in a study of OX40 agonist ivuxolimab in advanced cancers. Only in-frame clones appear in the TCRdb table, and some are missing; sequencing was by immunoSEQ multiplex PCR. This sample has under 75,000 clones, with around nine tenths found just once. Sequencing used CD4+ or CD8+ T cells sorted from blood, obtained in a trial of the OX40 agonist ivuxolimab. These receptors were collected from an adult with an advanced solid tumor such as melanoma, head and neck, liver or kidney cancer. The CDR3 runs from the conserved cysteine through the conserved F or W. The D gene is left open where the match is weak. The size field is filled for only some rows; it gives once, few, many or a size class.

TRBJ2-5 TRBV5-1 - - CASSLQTEETQYF TGCGCCAGCAGCTTACAGACAGAAGAGACCCAGTACTTC
TRBJ2-2 TRBV11-3 - - CASSLLGSNTGELFF TGTGCCAGCAGCTTACTAGGATCGAACACCGGGGAGCTGTTTTTT
TRBJ1-1 TRBV18 - - CASSPQGENTEAFF TGTGCCAGCTCACCTCAGGGAGAGAACACTGAAGCTTTCTTT
TRBJ1-6 TRBV18 - once CASSAGSSYNSPLHF TGTGCCAGCTCGGCAGGGAGCTCCTATAATTCACCCCTCCACTTT
TRBJ2-7 TRBV25-1 TRBD1 - CASSVLRTGANEQYF TGTGCCAGCAGTGTTCTTCGGACAGGGGCGAACGAGCAGTACTTC
TRBJ1-5 TRBV5-1 - - CASSLLGGSNQPQHF TGCGCCAGCAGCTTGTTGGGTGGTAGCAATCAGCCCCAGCATTTT
TRBJ2-7 TRBV10-1 - - CASSENGGYEQYF TGCGCCAGCAGTGAAAACGGCGGCTACGAGCAGTACTTC
TRBJ1-2 TRBV5-1 - few CASSLAGRSRYTF TGCGCCAGCAGCTTGGCCGGGAGATCTCGCTACACCTTC
TRBJ1-2 TRBV7-2 TRBD1 - CASSLAIPGTGRGYTF TGTGCCAGCAGCTTAGCTATTCCAGGGACAGGGCGCGGCTACACCTTC
TRBJ2-5 TRBV21-1 - once CASSGRPGTSGRSQETQYF TGTGCCAGCAGCGGACGTCCCGGGACTAGCGGGAGGAGCCAAGAGACCCAGTACTTC
TRBJ1-6 TRBV10-2 - - CASSEVQGNGSPLHF TGCGCCAGCAGTGAGGTTCAGGGGAATGGTTCACCCCTCCACTTT
TRBJ2-3 TRBV27 - - CATSIGLTDTQYF TGTGCCACCTCAATCGGACTCACAGATACGCAGTATTTT